This T cell receptor (beta chain) was captured in a study of OX40 agonist ivuxolimab in advanced cancers. With regard to the full study: Ivuxolimab was an agonistic, fully human IgG2 monoclonal antibody directed against OX40 (CD134), a costimulatory receptor. Intravenous ivuxolimab was administered to patients every 2 weeks at six dose levels: 0.01, 0.1, 0.3, 1.5, 3 and 10 mg/kg. Among the 52 dose-escalation patients, about 19 had hepatocellular carcinoma, approximately 15 melanoma, 9 renal cell carcinoma and 9 head and neck cancer. The dose-escalation cohort was around 83% male with a mean age of about 54 years, ranging from about 23 to 85. Prior anti-PD-1, anti-PD-L1 or anti-CTLA-4 therapy was permitted, and checkpoint inhibitors had been received by roughly 40% of dose-escalation patients. Partial responses occurred in three dose-escalation patients, of whom one had hepatocellular carcinoma and two had cutaneous melanoma. The purpose of peripheral TCRbeta sequencing was to test whether ivuxolimab changed TCR sequence diversity and led to clonal T-cell expansion. The paper reports the monotherapy dose-escalation portion (N of about 56 patients) of the phase I ivuxolimab trial.

The CDR3 holds 15 amino acids from the cysteine to the phenylalanine. The entry retains the CDR3 DNA only, 45 bases that are in frame from base 1. V loses 0 bases of germline sequence and J loses 1 base, and the interval between the two ends is 9 bases. The germline V gene provides CDR1 SGDLS and CDR2 YYNGEE. The trial excluded patients who had a history of autoimmune disease or were on systemic immunosuppression. Peripheral blood for TCR sequencing was drawn from every dose cohort at baseline, at cycle 4 day 1 and at cycle 7 day 1. Samples were obtained from an open-label, multicenter, first-in-human phase I dose-escalation trial of ivuxolimab. The trial enrolled adults with locally advanced or metastatic head and neck squamous cell, hepatocellular, melanoma or renal cell carcinoma. Before TCR sequencing, CD4+ T cells and CD8+ T cells from peripheral blood were sorted into separate populations. On this clone itself: Its recognized antigen is unknown. There are no base qualities to consult, and no much larger clone falls within one base.

Study-wide conclusions, independent of this receptor: At doses of 0.1 to 3.0 mg/kg, clonal expansion of both CD4+ and CD8+ blood T cells was observed from baseline to week 6. Antigen specificity was not determined for the clonally expanded peripheral T cells. After ivuxolimab, expanded clones were on average more numerous among CD8+ T cells than among CD4+ T cells. Low levels of normalized T-cell clonal expansion were also seen in some patients who did not respond. In the 0.1-3.0 mg/kg groups, partial responders were among the patients with the lowest normalized peripheral clonal expansion, particularly in CD8+ T cells.

For sequencing of the TCRbeta CDR3 region, genomic DNA was extracted from the sorted cells. The immunoSEQ Assay was used to sequence the TCRbeta CDR3 regions. Sourced from immuneACCESS, this table was stored by TCRdb with only in-frame sequences that have V and J called. A share of the clones is absent; for the studies checked, an unresolved V gene accounts for under half, and the remainder has no known explanation. For this sample there are 9,500 to 13,000 clones; 70% to 80% appear just once. About a fifth of the sample rests with the top ten. The rearranged chain carries TRBV9 and TRBJ2-3, with a weak D call of TRBD2 (6 bases match). Sample: CD4+ or CD8+ T cells sorted from blood, taken in a trial of the OX40 agonist ivuxolimab. The source is an adult with an advanced solid tumor such as melanoma, head and neck, liver or kidney cancer. The nucleotide sequence is TGTGCCAGCAGCGTAGTGGAGGGGCGCACAGATACGCAGTATTTT. Its translation is CASSVVEGRTDTQYF.